This TCR beta chain is from a study of T-cell reconstitution after alpha-beta-depleted transplantation in children. The CDR3 extends over 14 amino acids. The J segment lost 4 bases and the V segment lost 0 bases, leaving 2 bases of the junction unmatched. Germline loops: CDR1 SGHRS, CDR2 YFSETQ. Preparation of the TCRbeta library involved a method that used unique molecular identifiers. TCRdb used MiXCR to reprocess the PCR reads, holding one entry per CDR3 protein. There are some 840,000 distinct CDR3 sequences in the sample; around 15% occur only once, and approximately 5% lies in the top ten. This clonotype was found many times. Its cognate antigen is unknown. General study points: Where alpha-beta T cells came from about two months after transplant was reportedly several hundred expanded graft clones.

Sample: PBMCs, mostly from graft donor cells, taken 360 days after TCRalphabeta/CD19-depleted stem cell transplant. The sequence came from a male patient aged 10 to 17 who had a stem cell transplant for acute lymphoblastic leukemia, so the T cells may come from the graft donor. The rearrangement joins TRBV5-1 to TRBJ2-5; 8 positions agree with TRBD2. CDR3 sequence reads: CASSLDLAGETQYF. CDR3 coding DNA: TGCGCCAGCAGCTTGGACCTAGCGGGAGAGACCCAGTACTTC.